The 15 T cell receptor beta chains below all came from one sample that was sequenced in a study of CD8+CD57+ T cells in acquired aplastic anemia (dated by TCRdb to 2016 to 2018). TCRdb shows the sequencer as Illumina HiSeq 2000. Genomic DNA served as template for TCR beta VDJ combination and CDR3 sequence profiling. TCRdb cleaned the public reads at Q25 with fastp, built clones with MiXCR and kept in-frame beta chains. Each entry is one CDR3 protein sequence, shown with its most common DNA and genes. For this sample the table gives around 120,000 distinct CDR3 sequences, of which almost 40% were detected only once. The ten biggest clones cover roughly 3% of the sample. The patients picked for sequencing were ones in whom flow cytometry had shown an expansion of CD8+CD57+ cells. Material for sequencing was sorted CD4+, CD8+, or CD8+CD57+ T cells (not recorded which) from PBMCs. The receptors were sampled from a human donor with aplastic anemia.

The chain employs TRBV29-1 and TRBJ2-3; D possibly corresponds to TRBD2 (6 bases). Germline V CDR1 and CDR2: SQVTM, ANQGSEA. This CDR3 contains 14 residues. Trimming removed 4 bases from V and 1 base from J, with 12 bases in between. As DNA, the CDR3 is TGCAGCGTTGTCGGAGGGCCAGGCACAGATACGCAGTATTTT. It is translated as CSVVGGPGTDTQYF.

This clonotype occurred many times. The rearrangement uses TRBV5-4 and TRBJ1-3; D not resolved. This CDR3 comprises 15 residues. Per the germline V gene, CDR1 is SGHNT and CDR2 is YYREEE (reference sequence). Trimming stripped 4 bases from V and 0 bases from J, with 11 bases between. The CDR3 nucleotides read TGTGCCAGCAGCACCGATATTTACTCTGGAAACACCATATATTTT. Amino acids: CASSTDIYSGNTIYF.

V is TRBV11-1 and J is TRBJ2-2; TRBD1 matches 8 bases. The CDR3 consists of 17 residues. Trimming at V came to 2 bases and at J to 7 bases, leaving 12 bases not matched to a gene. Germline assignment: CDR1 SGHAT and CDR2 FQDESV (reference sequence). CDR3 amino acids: CASSLFGRGPNGGELFF. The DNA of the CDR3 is TGTGCCAGCAGCTTATTTGGCAGGGGGCCCAATGGCGGGGAGCTGTTTTTT.

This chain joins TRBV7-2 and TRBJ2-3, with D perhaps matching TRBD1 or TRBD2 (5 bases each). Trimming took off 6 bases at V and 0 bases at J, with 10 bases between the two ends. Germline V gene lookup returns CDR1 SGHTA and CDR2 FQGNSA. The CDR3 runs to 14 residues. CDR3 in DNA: TGTGCCAGCAGTCCCGGGGACAGCACAGATACGCAGTATTTT. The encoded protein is CASSPGDSTDTQYF.

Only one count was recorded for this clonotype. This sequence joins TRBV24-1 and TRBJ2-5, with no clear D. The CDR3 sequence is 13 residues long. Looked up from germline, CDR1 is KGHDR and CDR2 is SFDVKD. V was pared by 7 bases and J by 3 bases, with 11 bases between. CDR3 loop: CATSSLDEETQYF. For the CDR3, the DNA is TGTGCCACCAGCAGCTTGGACGAAGAGACCCAGTACTTC.

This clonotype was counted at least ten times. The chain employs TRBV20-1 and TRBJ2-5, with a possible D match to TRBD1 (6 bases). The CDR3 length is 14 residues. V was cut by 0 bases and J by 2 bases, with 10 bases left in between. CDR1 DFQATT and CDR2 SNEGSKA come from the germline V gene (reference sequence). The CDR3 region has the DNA TGCAGTGCTAGAGAATGGGGGCTACAAGAGACCCAGTACTTC. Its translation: CSAREWGLQETQYF.

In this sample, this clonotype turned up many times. CDR3: CASSVRGRREKLFF. CDR3 sequence (DNA): TGTGCCAGCAGTGTACGGGGGCGTCGGGAAAAACTGTTTTTT. The J gene is TRBJ1-4, the V gene TRBV2, with a weak D call TRBD1 (6 bases). This CDR3 spans 14 amino acids. The germline V gene encodes CDR1 SNHLY and CDR2 FYNNEI. Trimming took off 4 bases at V and 8 bases at J, with 14 bases between the two ends.

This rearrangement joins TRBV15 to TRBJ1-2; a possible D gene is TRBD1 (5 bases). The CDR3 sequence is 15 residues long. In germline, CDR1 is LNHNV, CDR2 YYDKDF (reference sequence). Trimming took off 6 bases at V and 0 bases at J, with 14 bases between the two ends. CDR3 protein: CATRRGDRPNYGYTF. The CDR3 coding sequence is TGTGCCACCAGGAGGGGCGACCGCCCTAACTATGGCTACACCTTC. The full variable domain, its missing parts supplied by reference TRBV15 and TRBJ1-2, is DAMVIQNPRYQVTQFGKPVTLSCSQTLNHNVMYWYQQKSSQAPKLLFHYYDKDFNNEADTPDNFQSRRPNTSFCFLDIRSPGLGDTAMYLCATRRGDRPNYGYTFGSGTRLTVV.

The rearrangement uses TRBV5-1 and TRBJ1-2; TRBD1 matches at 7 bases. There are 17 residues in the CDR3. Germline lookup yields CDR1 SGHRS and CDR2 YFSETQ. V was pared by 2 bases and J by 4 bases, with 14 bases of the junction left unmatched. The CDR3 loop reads CASSFAIGQVVSYGYTF. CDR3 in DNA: TGCGCCAGCAGCTTCGCGATTGGACAGGTCGTTAGCTATGGCTACACCTTC. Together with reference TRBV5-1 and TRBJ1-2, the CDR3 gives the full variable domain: KAGVTQTPRYLIKTRGQQVTLSCSPISGHRSVSWYQQTPGQGLQFLFEYFSETQRNKGNFPGRFSGRQFSNSRSEMNVSTLELGDSALYLCASSFAIGQVVSYGYTFGSGTRLTVV.

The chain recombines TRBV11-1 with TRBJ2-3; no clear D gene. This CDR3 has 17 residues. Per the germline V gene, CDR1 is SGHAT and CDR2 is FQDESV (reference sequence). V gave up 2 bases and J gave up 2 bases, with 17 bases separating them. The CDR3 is CASSLKWQAAYTDTQYF. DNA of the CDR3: TGTGCCAGCAGCTTAAAATGGCAGGCGGCCTACACAGATACGCAGTATTTT.

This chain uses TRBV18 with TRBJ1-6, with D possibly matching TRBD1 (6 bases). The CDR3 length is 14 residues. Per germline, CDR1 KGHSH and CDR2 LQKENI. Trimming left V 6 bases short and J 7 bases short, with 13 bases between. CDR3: CASSPGHGNSPLHF. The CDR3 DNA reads TGTGCCAGCTCCCCGGGACATGGAAATTCACCCCTCCACTTT.

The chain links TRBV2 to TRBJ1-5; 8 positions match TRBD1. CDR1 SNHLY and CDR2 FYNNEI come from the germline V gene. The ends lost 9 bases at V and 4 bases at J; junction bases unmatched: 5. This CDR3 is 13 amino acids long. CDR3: CASRTGTNQPQHF. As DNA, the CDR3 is TGTGCCAGTAGGACAGGGACTAATCAGCCCCAGCATTTT.

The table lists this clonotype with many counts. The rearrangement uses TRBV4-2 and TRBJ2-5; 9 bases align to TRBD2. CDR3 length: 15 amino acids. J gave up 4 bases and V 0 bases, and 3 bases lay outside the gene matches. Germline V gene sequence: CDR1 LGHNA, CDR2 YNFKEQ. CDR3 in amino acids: CASSQDAGGRETQYF. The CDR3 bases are TGTGCCAGCAGCCAAGATGCGGGGGGGAGAGAGACCCAGTACTTC.

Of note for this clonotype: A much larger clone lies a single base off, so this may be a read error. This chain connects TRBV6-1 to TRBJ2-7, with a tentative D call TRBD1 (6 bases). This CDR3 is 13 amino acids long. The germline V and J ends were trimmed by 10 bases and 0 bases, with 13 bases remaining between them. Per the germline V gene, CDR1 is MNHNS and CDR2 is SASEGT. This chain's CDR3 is CATKRGSSYEQYF. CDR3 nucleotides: TGTGCCACGAAAAGGGGGAGCTCCTACGAGCAGTACTTC.

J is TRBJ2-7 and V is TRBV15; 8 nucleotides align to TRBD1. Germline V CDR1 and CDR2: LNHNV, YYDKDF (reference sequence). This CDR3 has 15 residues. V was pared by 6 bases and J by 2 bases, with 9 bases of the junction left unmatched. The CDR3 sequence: CATRHTGTGTYEQYF. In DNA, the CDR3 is TGTGCCACCAGGCACACCGGGACAGGAACCTACGAGCAGTACTTC. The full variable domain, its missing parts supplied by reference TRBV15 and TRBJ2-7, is DAMVIQNPRYQVTQFGKPVTLSCSQTLNHNVMYWYQQKSSQAPKLLFHYYDKDFNNEADTPDNFQSRRPNTSFCFLDIRSPGLGDTAMYLCATRHTGTGTYEQYFGPGTRLTVT.